One sample yielded the 28 T cell receptor beta chains listed below, sequenced in a study of vaccination and CD4 T cells after COVID-19. With the Oncomine TCR Beta short-read assay, DNA from cultured CD4+ T cells was sequenced. One entry per CDR3 protein, called by TCRdb with MiXCR from the PCR reads. The table shows 3,700 or so distinct CDR3 sequences, with 14% to 15% occurring only once. What these receptors recognize is not known. Regarding treatment: approximately nine-day PBMC culture with coronavirus spike peptide pools or control peptides (ViraFEST assay). Sequenced: CD4+ T cells from blood, cultured in vitro. All receptors come from a human donor who had recovered from COVID-19.

This clonotype is medium-sized by share. The chain uses TRBV2 and TRBJ2-7; D is possibly TRBD1 (6 bases). CDR3 size: 14 residues. From germline, CDR1 is SNHLY and CDR2 FYNNEI. Trimming took 5 bases from V and 3 from J, leaving 14 bases between them. This chain's CDR3 is CASSPGQRRYEQYF. CDR3 in DNA: TGTGCCAGCAGTCCGGGACAACGACGCTACGAGCAGTACTTC.

The V and J genes are TRBV5-6 and TRBJ2-5, with 8 bases matching TRBD1. V dropped 4 bases and J dropped 2; count of bases not matched to a gene: 10. In germline, CDR1 is SGHDT, CDR2 YYEEEE. The length of the CDR3 is 16 residues. The CDR3 DNA is TGTGCCAGCAGCGCTGGGACAGGCATCCCACAAGAGACCCAGTACTTC. Translated, it gives CASSAGTGIPQETQYF.

This clonotype qualifies as medium-sized. The rearrangement uses TRBV7-2 and TRBJ2-3; tentatively, D is TRBD1 or TRBD2 (5 bases each). Trimming took off 6 bases at V and 4 bases at J, with 8 bases between the two ends. The CDR3 has 12 amino acids. CDR1 SGHTA and CDR2 FQGNSA come from the germline V gene. In DNA, the CDR3 is TGTGCCAGCAGTCGAGGGGCAGATACGCAGTATTTT. The encoded protein is CASSRGADTQYF.

By frequency in the sample, this clonotype is large. The genes are TRBV2 and TRBJ1-2; D ambiguous. The CDR3 is 11 amino acids. V lost 7 bases and J 8 bases, leaving 11 bases between the germline ends. Germline V gives CDR1 SNHLY, CDR2 FYNNEI. The CDR3 is CASKITQGYTF. CDR3 coding DNA: TGTGCCAGCAAGATAACGCAGGGCTACACCTTC.

By share, this clonotype ranks as medium-sized (0.01 to 0.1%). The V call is TRBV7-9, the J call TRBJ1-2; tentatively, D is TRBD1 (6 bases). The CDR3 has 15 residues. V was shortened by 5 bases and J by 3 bases, with 16 bases between the two germline ends. The germline CDR1 and CDR2 sequences are SEHNR and FQNEAQ (reference sequence). CDR3 DNA: TGTGCCAGCAGCCCACAACGGACAGAGGACTATGGCTACACCTTC. Amino acids: CASSPQRTEDYGYTF.

This sequence joins TRBV7-2 and TRBJ2-7; D is undetermined. The CDR3 has 13 residues. The germline gives CDR1 SGHTA, CDR2 FQGNSA. V dropped 3 bases and J dropped 4 bases, with 10 bases sitting between them. The CDR3 DNA is TGTGCCAGCAGCTTGCCTAGTCAATACGAGCAGTACTTC. As protein: CASSLPSQYEQYF.

The CDR3 spells CASSLGTRDTEAFF. CDR3 nucleotide sequence: TGTGCCAGCAGCTTGGGTACACGGGACACTGAAGCTTTCTTT. The rearrangement uses TRBV5-6 and TRBJ1-1; D ambiguous. The length of the CDR3 is 14 residues. Trimming left V 0 bases short and J 3 bases short, with 9 bases between. The germline gives CDR1 SGHDT, CDR2 YYEEEE.

This chain links TRBV29-1 with TRBJ1-2; TRBD1 is a possible D gene (6 bases). V lost 6 bases and J lost 0, with 11 bases in between. Germline V gene data show CDR1 as SQVTM and CDR2 as ANQGSEA. The CDR3 totals 13 residues. The CDR3 DNA sequence: TGCAGCGTCGAGCGGACAGCTAACTATGGCTACACCTTC. It codes for CSVERTANYGYTF.

In its sample, this clonotype was seen a few times. The gene calls are TRBV21-1 and TRBJ2-1; TRBD1 is taken as the D call from the table, unchecked against the DNA. TRBV21-1 is a recognized pseudogene. This CDR3 is built from 15 residues. CDR3 DNA sequence: TGTGCCAGCAGCAAAGGGGACAACTCCTACAATGAGCAGTTCTTC. This sequence encodes CASSKGDNSYNEQFF.

Only a few counts were recorded for this clonotype. J is TRBJ2-3 and V is TRBV7-9; 7 nucleotides align to TRBD2. The CDR3 is 11 amino acids. From germline, CDR1 is SEHNR and CDR2 FQNEAQ (reference sequence). J lost 6 bases, V lost 6 bases, and 0 bases had no gene match. CDR3 DNA: TGTGCCAGCAGGCGGGGGGATACGCAGTATTTT. It specifies CASRRGDTQYF.

This clonotype was counted a few times. The chain employs TRBV18 and TRBJ2-3; 10 bases fit TRBD1. Trimming cost V 8 bases and J 2 bases; bases outside gene matches: 7. Germline CDR1 KGHSH, CDR2 LQKENI. The CDR3 totals 15 residues. CDR3 sequence: CASTMGQGNTDTQYF. The CDR3 DNA reads as TGTGCCAGCACGATGGGACAGGGGAACACAGATACGCAGTATTTT.

A few counts support this clonotype. The rearrangement links TRBV20-1 to TRBJ2-3; tentative D call: TRBD2 (6 bases). Per the germline V gene, CDR1 is DFQATT and CDR2 is SNEGSKA (reference sequence). The ends were cut back, 2 bases at V and 0 bases at J, with 12 bases in the middle. The CDR3 has 15 residues. CDR3 bases: TGCAGTGCTAGACCCTTTCGGGGGAGCACAGATACGCAGTATTTT. Its translation: CSARPFRGSTDTQYF.

This clonotype showed up just a few times. Here the CDR3 reads CASSHVVGSGANVLTF. The CDR3, as DNA: TGCGCCAGCAGCCACGTTGTGGGGTCCGGGGCCAACGTCCTGACTTTC. The chain links TRBV4-1 to TRBJ2-6, with D uncertain. The germline gives CDR1 MGHRA, CDR2 YSYEKL. The CDR3 is 16 amino acids. The V gene lost 3 bases and the J gene lost 4 bases, with 13 bases spanning the gap.

V and J are TRBV18 and TRBJ1-3, with 8 bases fitting TRBD1. The CDR3 length is 14 residues. CDR1 and CDR2 (germline): KGHSH, LQKENI. The trim removed 3 bases at V and 4 bases at J, leaving 2 bases unmatched. CDR3 in amino acids: CASSPGTGGNTIYF. The CDR3 nucleotides read TGTGCCAGCTCACCCGGGACAGGCGGAAACACCATATATTTT. Full variable domain (outside the CDR3, taken from reference TRBV18 and TRBJ1-3): NAGVMQNPRHLVRRRGQEARLRCSPMKGHSHVYWYRQLPEEGLKFMVYLQKENIIDESGMPKERFSAEFPKEGPSILRIQQVVRGDSAAYFCASSPGTGGNTIYFGEGSWLTVV.

For this clonotype: A read error may explain this, as a much larger clone is one base away. V is TRBV6-5 and J is TRBJ1-2; D is unclear. Germline CDR1 reads MNHEY; CDR2 reads SVGAGI. The CDR3 has 18 amino acids. The CDR3 protein is CVSSYSTEGPETPYGYTF. The CDR3 DNA is TGTGTCAGCAGTTACTCGACGGAGGGCCCAGAGACCCCTTATGGCTACACCTTC.

This clonotype was observed a few times. The J gene is TRBJ2-7, the V gene TRBV4-1, with TRBD1 identical over 7 bases. Germline V lookup: CDR1 MGHRA, CDR2 YSYEKL. The trim removed 0 bases at V and 13 bases at J, leaving 12 bases unmatched. The CDR3 covers 14 residues. This CDR3 is CASSQDSYIGTAYF. CDR3 sequence (DNA): TGCGCCAGCAGCCAAGATAGTTATATAGGGACAGCTTACTTC.

This clonotype rates as medium-sized (0.01 to 0.1%). This rearrangement joins TRBV5-5 to TRBJ1-5, with 7 bases lining up with TRBD1. The CDR3 is 14 amino acids. Germline assignment: CDR1 SGHKS and CDR2 YYEKEE (reference sequence). V was clipped by 5 bases and J by 7 bases; unmatched bases: 9. CDR3 sequence (DNA): TGTGCCAGCAGGGCATGGGACAGCGGCCAGCCCCAGCATTTT. Translation: CASRAWDSGQPQHF. The entire variable domain, with the rest obtained from reference TRBV5-5 and TRBJ1-5, is as follows: DAGVTQSPTHLIKTRGQQVTLRCSPISGHKSVSWYQQVLGQGPQFIFQYYEKEERGRGNFPDRFSARQFPNYSSELNVNALLLGDSALYLCASRAWDSGQPQHFGDGTRLSIL.

This clonotype was seen a few times. The chain links TRBV19 to TRBJ1-3; no clear D gene. The CDR3 totals 12 residues. CDR1 LNHDA and CDR2 SQIVND come from the germline V gene (reference sequence). V dropped 3 bases and J dropped 3 bases, with 3 bases sitting between them. The DNA of the CDR3 is TGTGCCAGTAGTATGGGTGGAAACACCATATATTTT. Translation: CASSMGGNTIYF.

V is TRBV4-1 and J is TRBJ2-4; D may match TRBD1 or TRBD2 (6 bases each). Trimming took 1 base from V and 15 from J, leaving 25 bases between them. Looked up from germline, CDR1 is MGHRA and CDR2 is YSYEKL. The CDR3 covers 16 residues. The CDR3 loop reads CASSQVAGHWPGRRYF. CDR3 sequence (DNA): TGCGCCAGCAGCCAAGTTGCGGGACACTGGCCGGGGCGTCGGTACTTC.

Comment on this clonotype: Just one base apart from a much larger clone, this may be a read error. The chain joins TRBV19 to TRBJ1-5, with 7 nucleotides matching TRBD1. The ends lost 5 bases at V and 5 bases at J; junction bases unmatched: 6. Germline V gene sequence: CDR1 LNHDA, CDR2 SQIVND (reference sequence). The CDR3 length is 14 residues. The CDR3 region has the DNA TGTGCCAGTAGTGGGATAGGGGGCTATCAGCCCCAGCATTTT. Its protein product is CASSGIGGYQPQHF.

The V and J genes are TRBV12-3 or TRBV12-4 and TRBJ1-2; no clear D gene. Trimming left V 5 bases short and J 2 bases short, with 18 bases between. The CDR3 covers 16 residues. The CDR3 DNA reads as TGTGCCAGCAGTCTCGGCTGGCAGAAGTCAAACTATGGCTACACCTTC. This encodes CASSLGWQKSNYGYTF.

V usage is TRBV6-1 and J usage is TRBJ2-7; D ambiguous. The CDR3 runs to 11 residues. CDR1 is MNHNS and CDR2 is SASEGT in the germline V gene. The V end lost 7 bases, the J end lost 7 bases, and 11 bases lay between the germline ends. The CDR3 spells CASKRSGEQYF. As DNA, the CDR3 is TGTGCCAGCAAGAGGAGTGGTGAGCAGTACTTC.

Within the sample, this clonotype is medium-sized. V is TRBV6-1 and J is TRBJ1-1, with D tentatively TRBD1 (5 bases). The CDR3 covers 14 residues. V was clipped by 6 bases and J by 3 bases, with 14 bases between them. Germline V CDR1 and CDR2: MNHNS, SASEGT. The CDR3 DNA follows: TGTGCCAGCAGCTCACGACAGTCTGACACTGAAGCTTTCTTT. Translating it yields CASSSRQSDTEAFF.

The chain is built from TRBV7-6 and TRBJ1-1; D possibly corresponds to TRBD1 (6 bases). Trimming took off 3 bases at V and 4 bases at J, with 18 bases between the two ends. The CDR3 is made up of 16 amino acids. The V gene's germline CDR1 is SGHVS and CDR2 FNYEAQ. The CDR3 loop is CASSFGGAGVGTEAFF. The CDR3 DNA sequence: TGTGCCAGCAGCTTCGGGGGGGCGGGGGTTGGCACTGAAGCTTTCTTT. Full variable domain (rest looked up from reference TRBV7-6 and TRBJ1-1): GAGVSQSPRYKVTKRGQDVALRCDPISGHVSLYWYRQALGQGPEFLTYFNYEAQQDKSGLPNDRFSAERPEGSISTLTIQRTEQRDSAMYRCASSFGGAGVGTEAFFGQGTRLTVV.

There are a few counts of this clonotype. The chain is built from TRBV7-9 and TRBJ2-5, with 10 bases identical to TRBD1. In germline, CDR1 is SEHNR, CDR2 FQNEAQ (reference sequence). The J segment lost 5 bases and the V segment lost 5 bases, leaving 8 bases of the junction unmatched. This CDR3 spans 15 amino acids. DNA for the CDR3: TGTGCCAGCAGCCGGGACAGGGGATCACTGGAGACCCAGTACTTC. Translation gives CASSRDRGSLETQYF.

By its share, this clonotype is medium-sized. The V and J genes are TRBV6-1 and TRBJ1-6; 11 bases fit TRBD1. The CDR3 runs to 16 residues. Germline loops: CDR1 MNHNS, CDR2 SASEGT. Trimming at V came to 8 bases and at J to 9 bases, leaving 12 bases not matched to a gene. CDR3 sequence (DNA): TGTGCCAGCGTAACCCGGGACAGGGGGTTCGGTTCACCCCTCCACTTT. This codes for CASVTRDRGFGSPLHF.

This clonotype came up a few times. The rearrangement uses TRBV12-3 or TRBV12-4 and TRBJ1-1; D unresolved. The CDR3 totals 13 residues. V dropped 7 bases and J dropped 1 base, with 10 bases sitting between them. The CDR3 nucleotides read TGTGCCAGCACCCGACTGAAGAACACTGAAGCTTTCTTT. It codes for CASTRLKNTEAFF.

Only one count was recorded for this clonotype. V and J are TRBV29-1 and TRBJ1-1, with TRBD1 as a possible D gene (5 bases). Germline V gives CDR1 SQVTM, CDR2 ANQGSEA. Trimming took 2 bases from V and 4 from J, leaving 14 bases between them. The CDR3 has 14 residues. The CDR3, as DNA: TGCAGCGTTGAACCAGGGTCTGTGGGCACTGAAGCTTTCTTT. It encodes CSVEPGSVGTEAFF. Filled out from reference TRBV29-1 and TRBJ1-1, the complete variable domain reads SAVISQKPSRDICQRGTSLTIQCQVDSQVTMMFWYRQQPGQSLTLIATANQGSEATYESGFVIDKFPISRPNLTFSTLTVSNMSPEDSSIYLCSVEPGSVGTEAFFGQGTRLTVV.